This T cell receptor (beta chain) was retrieved from a study of T cell responses to AZD1222 COVID-19 vaccine. Whole-study findings and limits: Donors in the cohort were predominantly white British and more often female, and clonal diversity was possibly underestimated. Only six people who got AZD1222 tested seropositive at baseline.

In regard to this clone: As yet, its antigen is unknown.

Germline V gene sequence: CDR1 LNHDA, CDR2 SQIVND (reference sequence). The CDR3 runs to 15 residues. Trimming took off 9 bases at V and 7 bases at J, with 19 bases between the two ends. The protocol was immunoSEQ multiplex PCR, while the TCRdb copy is restricted to in-frame clones and leaves out a portion. Counted here are fewer than 200,000 clones, approximately 90% occurring once; the ten biggest clones make up 25% to 30%. This material consisted of peripheral blood, taken 28 days after the second AZD1222 dose. This receptor was obtained from an adult who received the AZD1222 COVID-19 vaccine. The chain couples TRBV19 to TRBJ1-6; D unclear. The CDR3 sequence: CASKVTTTGNSPLHF. As DNA, the CDR3 is TGTGCCAGCAAGGTGACAACCACGGGAAATTCACCCCTCCACTTT.